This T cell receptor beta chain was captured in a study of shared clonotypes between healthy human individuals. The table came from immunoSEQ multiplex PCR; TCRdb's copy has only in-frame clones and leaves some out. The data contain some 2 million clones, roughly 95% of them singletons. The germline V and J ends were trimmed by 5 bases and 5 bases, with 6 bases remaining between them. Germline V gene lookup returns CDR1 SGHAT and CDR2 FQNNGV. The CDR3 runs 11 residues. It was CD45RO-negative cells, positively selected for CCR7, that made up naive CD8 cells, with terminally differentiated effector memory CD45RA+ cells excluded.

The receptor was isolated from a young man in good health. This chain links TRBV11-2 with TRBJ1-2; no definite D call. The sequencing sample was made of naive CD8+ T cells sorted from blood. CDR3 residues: CASSKVYGYTF. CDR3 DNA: TGTGCCAGCAGCAAAGTTTATGGCTACACCTTC.